This TCR beta chain originates from a study of control samples from healthy donors and cancer patients. Profiled with immunoSEQ multiplex PCR; TCRdb holds only in-frame clones, not every one. The profile shows approximately 87,000 clones, approximately 93% of them singletons. From germline, CDR1 is MDHEN and CDR2 SYDVKM. Trimming took off 7 bases at V and 0 bases at J, with 16 bases between the two ends. The CDR3 consists of 17 residues. Sequencing input: PBMCs. This rearrangement joins TRBV28 to TRBJ1-6; D uncertain. This receptor was obtained from a woman in her forties with lung cancer. CDR3 nucleotides: TGTGCCAGCAAAGGCCGTCGACTGAGCTCCTATAATTCACCCCTCCACTTT. This codes for CASKGRRLSSYNSPLHF. Full variable domain (rest looked up from reference TRBV28 and TRBJ1-6): DVKVTQSSRYLVKRTGEKVFLECVQDMDHENMFWYRQDPGLGLRLIYFSYDVKMKEKGDIPEGYSVSREKKERFSLILESASTNQTSMYLCASKGRRLSSYNSPLHFGNGTRLTVT.